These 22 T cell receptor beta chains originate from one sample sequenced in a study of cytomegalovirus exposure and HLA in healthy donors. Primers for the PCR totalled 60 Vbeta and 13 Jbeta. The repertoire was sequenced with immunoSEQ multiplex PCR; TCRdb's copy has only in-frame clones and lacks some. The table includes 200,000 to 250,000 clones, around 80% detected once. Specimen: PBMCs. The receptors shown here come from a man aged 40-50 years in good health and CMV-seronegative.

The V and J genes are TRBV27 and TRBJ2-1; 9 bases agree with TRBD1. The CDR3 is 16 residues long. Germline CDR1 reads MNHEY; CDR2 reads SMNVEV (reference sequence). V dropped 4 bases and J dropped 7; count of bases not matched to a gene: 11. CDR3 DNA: TGTGCCAGCAGTTCCCCAGGGACAGGGTTTTGGAATGAGCAGTTCTTC. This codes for CASSSPGTGFWNEQFF.

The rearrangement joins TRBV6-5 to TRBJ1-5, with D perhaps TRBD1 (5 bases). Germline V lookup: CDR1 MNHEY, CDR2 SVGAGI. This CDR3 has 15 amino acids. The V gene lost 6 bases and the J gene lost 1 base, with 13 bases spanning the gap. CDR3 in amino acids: CASSRAQVSNQPQHF. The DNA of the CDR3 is TGTGCCAGCAGCAGGGCACAGGTCAGCAATCAGCCCCAGCATTTT.

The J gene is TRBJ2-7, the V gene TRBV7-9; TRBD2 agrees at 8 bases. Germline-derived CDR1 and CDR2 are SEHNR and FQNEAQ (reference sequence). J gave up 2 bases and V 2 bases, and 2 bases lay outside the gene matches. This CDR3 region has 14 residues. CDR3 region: CASSLPGGTYEQYF. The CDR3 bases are TGTGCCAGCAGCTTACCGGGAGGGACCTACGAGCAGTACTTC.

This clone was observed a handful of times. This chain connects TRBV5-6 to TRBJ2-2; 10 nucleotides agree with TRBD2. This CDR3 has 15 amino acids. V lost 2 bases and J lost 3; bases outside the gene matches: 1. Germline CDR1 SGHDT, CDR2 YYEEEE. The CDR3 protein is CASSFGLADTGELFF. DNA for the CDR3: TGTGCCAGCAGCTTCGGACTAGCGGACACCGGGGAGCTGTTTTTT.

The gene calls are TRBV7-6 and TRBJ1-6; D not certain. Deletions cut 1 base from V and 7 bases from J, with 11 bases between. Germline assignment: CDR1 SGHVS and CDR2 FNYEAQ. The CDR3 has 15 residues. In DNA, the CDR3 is TGTGCCAGCAGCTTAGGCAGTCACACAAATTCACCCCTCCACTTT. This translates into CASSLGSHTNSPLHF.

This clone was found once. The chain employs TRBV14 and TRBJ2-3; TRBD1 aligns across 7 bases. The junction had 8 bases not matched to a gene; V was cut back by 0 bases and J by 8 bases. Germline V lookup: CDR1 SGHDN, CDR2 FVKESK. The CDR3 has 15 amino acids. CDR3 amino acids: CASSQDPGQAGTQYF. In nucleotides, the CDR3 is TGTGCCAGCAGCCAAGACCCCGGACAGGCGGGTACGCAGTATTTT.

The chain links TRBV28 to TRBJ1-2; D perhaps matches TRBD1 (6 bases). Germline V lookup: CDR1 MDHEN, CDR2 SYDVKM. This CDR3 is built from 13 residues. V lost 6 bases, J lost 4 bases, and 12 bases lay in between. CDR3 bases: TGTGCCAGCAGGCCTGGACAGAGCTATGGCTACACCTTC. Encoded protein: CASRPGQSYGYTF.

CDR3 nucleotide sequence: TGCGCCAGCAGCTTGTTGGCTAGCGGGAGACCTATCTACGAGCAGTACTTC. Amino acid sequence: CASSLLASGRPIYEQYF. The rearrangement uses TRBV5-1 and TRBJ2-5; 10 positions agree with TRBD2. The end of the DNA fits TRBJ2-7 better, so the J call may be wrong. Germline V gene sequence: CDR1 SGHRS, CDR2 YFSETQ. The CDR3 has 17 residues.

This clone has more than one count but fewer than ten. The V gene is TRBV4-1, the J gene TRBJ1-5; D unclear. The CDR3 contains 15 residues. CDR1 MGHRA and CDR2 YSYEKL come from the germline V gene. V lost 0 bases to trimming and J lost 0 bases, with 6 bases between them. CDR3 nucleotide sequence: TGCGCCAGCAGCCAAGAGGGCCCTAGCAATCAGCCCCAGCATTTT. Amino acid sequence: CASSQEGPSNQPQHF.

The DNA of the CDR3 is TGTGCCAGCAGTCCCCCCCCGGACAGGGGCTATGGCTACACCTTC. This translates into CASSPPPDRGYGYTF. The chain is built from TRBV28 and TRBJ1-2; TRBD1 matches 9 bases. With 5 bases clipped from V and 4 bases from J, the junction kept 8 bases outside the gene matches. Germline CDR1 and CDR2: MDHEN and SYDVKM. CDR3 length: 15 amino acids.

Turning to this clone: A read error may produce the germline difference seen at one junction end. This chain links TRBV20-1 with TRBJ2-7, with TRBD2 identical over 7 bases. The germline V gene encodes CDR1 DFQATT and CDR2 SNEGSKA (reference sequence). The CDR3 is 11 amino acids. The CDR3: CSARDALAVSF. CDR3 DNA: TGCAGTGCTAGAGATGCCCTAGCGGTGAGCTTC.

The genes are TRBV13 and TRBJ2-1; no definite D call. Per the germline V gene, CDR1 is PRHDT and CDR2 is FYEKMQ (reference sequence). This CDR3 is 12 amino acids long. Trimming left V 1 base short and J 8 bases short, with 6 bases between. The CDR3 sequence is CASSLERDEQFF. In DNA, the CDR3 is TGTGCCAGCAGCTTAGAACGGGATGAGCAGTTCTTC.

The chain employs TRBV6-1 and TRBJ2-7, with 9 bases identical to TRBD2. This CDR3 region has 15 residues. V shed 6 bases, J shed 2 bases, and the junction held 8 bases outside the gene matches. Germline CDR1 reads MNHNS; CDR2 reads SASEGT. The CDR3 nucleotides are TGTGCCAGCAGATCTGGGACTAGCCAAACCTACGAGCAGTACTTC. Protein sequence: CASRSGTSQTYEQYF.

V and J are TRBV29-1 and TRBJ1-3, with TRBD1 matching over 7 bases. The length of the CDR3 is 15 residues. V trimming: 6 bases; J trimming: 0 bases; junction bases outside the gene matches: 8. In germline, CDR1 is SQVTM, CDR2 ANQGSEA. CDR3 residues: CSVSRGTVSGNTIYF. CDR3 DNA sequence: TGCAGCGTGAGCAGGGGGACGGTCTCTGGAAACACCATATATTTT.

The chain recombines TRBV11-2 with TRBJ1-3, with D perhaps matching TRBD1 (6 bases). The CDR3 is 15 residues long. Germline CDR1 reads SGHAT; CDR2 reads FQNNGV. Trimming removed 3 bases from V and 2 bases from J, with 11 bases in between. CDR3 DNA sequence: TGTGCCAGCAGCTTTACAGGGTTAGCTGGAAACACCATATATTTT. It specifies CASSFTGLAGNTIYF.

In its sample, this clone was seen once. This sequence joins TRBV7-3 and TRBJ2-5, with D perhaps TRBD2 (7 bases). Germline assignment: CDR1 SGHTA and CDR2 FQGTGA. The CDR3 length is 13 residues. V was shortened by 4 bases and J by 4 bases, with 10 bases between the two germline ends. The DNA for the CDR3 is TGTGCCAGCAGCTCAAGGGGGGGAGAGACCCAGTACTTC. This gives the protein CASSSRGGETQYF.

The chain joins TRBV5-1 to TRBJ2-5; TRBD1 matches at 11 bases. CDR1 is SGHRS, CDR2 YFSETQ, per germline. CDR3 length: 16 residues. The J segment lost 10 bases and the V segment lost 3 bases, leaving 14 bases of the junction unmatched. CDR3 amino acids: CASSSTEAGQGGNQYF. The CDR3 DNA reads TGCGCCAGCAGCTCCACCGAAGCGGGACAGGGGGGGAACCAGTACTTC. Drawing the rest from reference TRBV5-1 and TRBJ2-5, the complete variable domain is KAGVTQTPRYLIKTRGQQVTLSCSPISGHRSVSWYQQTPGQGLQFLFEYFSETQRNKGNFPGRFSGRQFSNSRSEMNVSTLELGDSALYLCASSSTEAGQGGNQYFGPGTRLLVL.

The CDR3 protein is CASSLTVSGNTIYF. In DNA form, the CDR3 reads TGTGCCAGCAGCCTTACGGTCTCTGGAAACACCATATATTTT. The chain carries TRBV7-7 and TRBJ1-3; D unclear. This CDR3 has 14 amino acids. The germline gives CDR1 SSHAT, CDR2 FNYEAQ (reference sequence). V lost 5 bases, J lost 0 bases, and 8 bases lay in between.

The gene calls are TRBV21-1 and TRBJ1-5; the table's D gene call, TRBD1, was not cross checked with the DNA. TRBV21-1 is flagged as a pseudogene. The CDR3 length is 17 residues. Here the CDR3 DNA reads TGTGCCAGCAGCTGTTTCTGGGACAGTTATAGCAATCAGCCCCAGCATTTT. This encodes CASSCFWDSYSNQPQHF.

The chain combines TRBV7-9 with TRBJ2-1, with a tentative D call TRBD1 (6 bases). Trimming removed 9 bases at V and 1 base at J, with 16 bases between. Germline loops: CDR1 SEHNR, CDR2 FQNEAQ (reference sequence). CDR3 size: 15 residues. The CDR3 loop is CARRSRDTSYNEQFF. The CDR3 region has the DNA TGTGCCAGGAGGTCCCGGGACACTTCCTACAATGAGCAGTTCTTC.

This CDR3 reads CASSFRTSGTPREPYEQYF. The CDR3 bases are TGTGCCAGCAGTTTCCGGACCTCCGGGACACCCCGAGAGCCTTACGAGCAGTACTTC. The chain has TRBV27 and TRBJ2-7; D is possibly TRBD1 (6 bases). Between the trimmed V and J ends, which lost 3 bases and 4 bases, there was a span of 28 bases. CDR3 length: 19 residues. The germline gives CDR1 MNHEY, CDR2 SMNVEV (reference sequence).

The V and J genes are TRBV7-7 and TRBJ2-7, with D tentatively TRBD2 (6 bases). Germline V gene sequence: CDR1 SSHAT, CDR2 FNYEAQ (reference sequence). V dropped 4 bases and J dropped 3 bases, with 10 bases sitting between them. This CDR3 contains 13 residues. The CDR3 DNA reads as TGTGCCAGCAGCTGGAGACTAGACTACGAGCAGTACTTC. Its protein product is CASSWRLDYEQYF.